The clone carrying this TCR beta chain came up a few times. V was clipped by 5 bases and J by 2 bases, with 13 bases between them. CDR1 and CDR2 (germline): MNHEY, SVGAGI. The CDR3 spans 15 residues. The data are from a study of T-cell memory formation after mild COVID-19. TCRdb re-analysed the 5' RACE reads in MiXCR, keeping a single row per CDR3 protein. This table holds 400,000 to 500,000 distinct CDR3 sequences, about 24% found once. The rearrangement joins TRBV6-5 to TRBJ1-5; D is perhaps TRBD1 (6 bases). The sequenced sample consisted of PBMCs or a T cell subset sorted from them (not recorded which). This receptor was obtained from an adult woman who had mild COVID-19 (a few samples of this study predate the infection). Cell type and time point are not known. The CDR3 DNA reads TGTGCCAGCAGTGCACAGGGTCTGGGCAATCAGCCCCAGCATTTT. This gives the protein CASSAQGLGNQPQHF.